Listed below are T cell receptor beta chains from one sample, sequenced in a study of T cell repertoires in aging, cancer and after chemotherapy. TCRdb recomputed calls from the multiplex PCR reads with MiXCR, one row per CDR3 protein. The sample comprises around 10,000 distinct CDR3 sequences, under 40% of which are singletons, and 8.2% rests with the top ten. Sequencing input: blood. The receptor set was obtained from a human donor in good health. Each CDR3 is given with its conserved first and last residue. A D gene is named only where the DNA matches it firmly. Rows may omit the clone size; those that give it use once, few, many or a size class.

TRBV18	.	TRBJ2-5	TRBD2	CASSNGLAGTGETQYF	TGTGCCAGCTCAAACGGACTAGCGGGAACGGGGGAGACCCAGTACTTC
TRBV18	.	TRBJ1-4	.	CASSPGHGGEKLFF	TGTGCCAGCTCACCAGGACACGGAGGTGAAAAACTGTTTTTT
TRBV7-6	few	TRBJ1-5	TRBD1	CASSLNDRVVQPQHF	TGTGCCAGCAGCTTGAACGACAGGGTAGTTCAGCCCCAGCATTTT
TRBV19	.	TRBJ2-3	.	CASSIGQSSTDTQYF	TGTGCCAGTAGTATTGGGCAGAGTAGCACAGATACGCAGTATTTT
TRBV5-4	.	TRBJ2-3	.	CASSLKKAGSSTDTQYF	TGTGCCAGCAGCTTGAAGAAGGCGGGATCTAGCACAGATACGCAGTATTTT
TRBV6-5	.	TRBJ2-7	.	CASSQTRRPSYEQYF	TGTGCCAGCAGTCAGACACGGCGTCCTAGCTACGAGCAGTACTTC
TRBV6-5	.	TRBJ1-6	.	CASQGSSYNSPLHF	TGTGCCAGTCAGGGGAGCTCCTATAATTCACCCCTCCACTTT
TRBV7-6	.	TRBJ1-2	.	CASSSRTAAGLYYGYTF	TGTGCCAGCAGCTCCCGAACCGCCGCGGGCCTATACTATGGCTACACCTTC
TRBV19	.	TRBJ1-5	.	CASSLSGTAGSNQPQHF	TGTGCCAGTAGTTTGTCCGGGACCGCTGGTAGCAATCAGCCCCAGCATTTT
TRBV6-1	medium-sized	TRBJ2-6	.	CASSASFSGANVLTF	TGTGCCAGCAGTGCCTCTTTCTCTGGGGCCAACGTCCTGACTTTC
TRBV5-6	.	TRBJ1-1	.	CASSLEGLNTEAFF	TGTGCCAGCAGCTTGGAGGGCCTCAACACTGAAGCTTTCTTT
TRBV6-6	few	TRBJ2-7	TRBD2	CASSYSGTSGYEQYF	TGTGCCAGCAGTTACTCGGGGACTAGCGGATACGAGCAGTACTTC
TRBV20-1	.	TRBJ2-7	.	CSALTGLGYEQYF	TGCAGTGCTTTGACAGGCCTAGGCTACGAGCAGTACTTC
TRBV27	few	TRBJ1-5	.	CASSFAGDQPQHF	TGTGCCAGCAGTTTCGCGGGCGATCAGCCCCAGCATTTT
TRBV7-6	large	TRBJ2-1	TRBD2	CASSQRLAGGNEQFF	TGTGCCAGCAGTCAACGACTAGCGGGAGGGAATGAGCAGTTCTTC
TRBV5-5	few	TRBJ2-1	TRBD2	CASSLAASGYNEQFF	TGTGCCAGCAGCTTGGCGGCTAGCGGATACAATGAGCAGTTCTTC
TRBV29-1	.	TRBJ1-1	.	CRVPPGRTMNTEAFF	TGCAGAGTACCTCCGGGACGGACCATGAACACTGAAGCTTTCTTT
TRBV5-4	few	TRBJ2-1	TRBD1	CASSRNAGGRNNEQFF	TGTGCCAGCAGCCGTAATGCAGGGGGCAGGAACAATGAGCAGTTCTTC
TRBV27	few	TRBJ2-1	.	CASSTDSPMKNNEQFF	TGTGCCAGCAGTACGGACTCACCCATGAAAAACAATGAGCAGTTCTTC
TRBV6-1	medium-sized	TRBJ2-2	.	CASLLPSREGTGELFF	TGTGCCAGCCTCCTCCCCAGCAGGGAAGGTACCGGGGAGCTGTTTTTT
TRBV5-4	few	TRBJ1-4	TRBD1	CASSRGTGDEKLFF	TGTGCCAGCAGCCGCGGGACAGGGGATGAAAAACTGTTTTTT
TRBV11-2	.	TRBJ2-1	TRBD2	CASSFSGRARGNEQFF	TGTGCCAGCAGCTTTAGCGGGAGGGCCAGAGGAAATGAGCAGTTCTTC
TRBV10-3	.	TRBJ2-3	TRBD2	CATRGTSGTSTDTQYF	TGTGCCACCAGAGGGACTAGCGGTACTAGCACAGATACGCAGTATTTT
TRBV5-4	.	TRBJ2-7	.	CASSLDMEGQYF	TGTGCCAGCAGCCTGGACATGGAGGGGCAGTACTTC
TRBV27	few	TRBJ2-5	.	CASSLVATETQYF	TGTGCCAGCAGTCTCGTTGCTACAGAGACCCAGTACTTC
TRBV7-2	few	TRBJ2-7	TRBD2	CASSPQQGLAGLHEQYF	TGTGCCAGCAGCCCCCAGCAGGGACTAGCGGGATTACACGAGCAGTACTTC
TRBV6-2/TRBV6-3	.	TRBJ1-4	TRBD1	CASSKAGTGVEKLFF	TGTGCCAGCAGTAAGGCCGGGACAGGGGTAGAAAAACTGTTTTTT
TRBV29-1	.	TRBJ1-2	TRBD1	CSVAAGTGNIYGYTF	TGCAGCGTTGCAGCCGGGACAGGGAACATCTATGGCTACACCTTC
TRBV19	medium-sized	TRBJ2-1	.	CASSTGSWYNEQFF	TGTGCCAGTAGTACGGGGTCTTGGTACAATGAGCAGTTCTTC
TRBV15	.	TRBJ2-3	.	CATSARDLISTDTQYF	TGTGCCACCAGCGCCCGGGATTTGATCAGCACAGATACGCAGTATTTT
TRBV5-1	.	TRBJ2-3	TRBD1	CASSEYRGQTDTQYF	TGCGCCAGCAGCGAGTACAGGGGTCAGACAGATACGCAGTATTTT
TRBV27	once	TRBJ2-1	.	CASRKSGNEQFF	TGTGCCAGCAGGAAGTCAGGTAATGAGCAGTTCTTC
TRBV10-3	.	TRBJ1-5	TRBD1	CAISESIGQGAYQPQHF	TGTGCCATCAGTGAGTCGATTGGCCAGGGGGCATATCAGCCCCAGCATTTT
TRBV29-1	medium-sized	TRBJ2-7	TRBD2	CSVVGGSYEQYF	TGCAGCGTTGTGGGGGGGAGCTACGAGCAGTACTTC
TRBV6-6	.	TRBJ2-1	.	CATTGVIGYNEQFF	TGTGCCACGACGGGCGTCATAGGTTACAATGAGCAGTTCTTC
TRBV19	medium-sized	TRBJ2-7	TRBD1	CASSKAWGTVYEQYF	TGTGCCAGTAGTAAGGCATGGGGGACAGTCTACGAGCAGTACTTC
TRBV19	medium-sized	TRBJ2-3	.	CASSWARDTQYF	TGTGCCAGTAGTTGGGCTCGGGATACGCAGTATTTT
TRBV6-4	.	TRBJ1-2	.	CASSPTGDYGYTF	TGTGCCAGCAGTCCCACCGGGGACTATGGCTACACCTTC
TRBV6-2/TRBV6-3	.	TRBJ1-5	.	CASSYSSEGVQPQHF	TGTGCCAGCAGTTACTCGAGCGAGGGGGTTCAGCCCCAGCATTTT
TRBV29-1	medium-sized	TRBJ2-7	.	CSVAADYEQYF	TGCAGCGTTGCGGCGGATTACGAGCAGTACTTC
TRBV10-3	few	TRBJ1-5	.	CATRPGANQPQHF	TGTGCCACCCGGCCGGGTGCAAATCAGCCCCAGCATTTT
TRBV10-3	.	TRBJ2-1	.	CAISERQISYNEQFF	TGTGCCATCAGTGAGCGACAGATCTCCTACAATGAGCAGTTCTTC
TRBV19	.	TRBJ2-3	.	CASSIDQQATYTDTQYF	TGTGCCAGTAGTATAGATCAACAGGCAACCTACACAGATACGCAGTATTTT
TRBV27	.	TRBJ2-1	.	CASSSSGPRSYNEQFF	TGTGCCAGCAGTTCGTCCGGGCCCCGGTCCTACAATGAGCAGTTCTTC
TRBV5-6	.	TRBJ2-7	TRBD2	CASSLELASSYEQYF	TGTGCCAGCAGCTTGGAACTAGCGAGCTCCTACGAGCAGTACTTC
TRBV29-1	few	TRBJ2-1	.	CSVGGALNREQFF	TGCAGCGTTGGAGGGGCCCTAAACCGTGAGCAGTTCTTC
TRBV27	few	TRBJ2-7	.	CASSSSAGPLAYEQYF	TGTGCCAGCAGTTCATCCGCCGGACCGCTCGCCTACGAGCAGTACTTC
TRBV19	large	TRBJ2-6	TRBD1	CASTPGGISGANVLTF	TGTGCCAGTACCCCAGGGGGTATCTCTGGGGCCAACGTCCTGACTTTC
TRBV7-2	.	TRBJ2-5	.	CASSLESWGAQTQYF	TGTGCCAGCAGCTTAGAATCGTGGGGGGCACAGACCCAGTACTTC
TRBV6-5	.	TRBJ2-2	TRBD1	CASSQNRGRTGELFF	TGTGCCAGCAGCCAAAACAGGGGGCGCACCGGGGAGCTGTTTTTT
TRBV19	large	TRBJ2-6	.	CASSIAQGTGANVLTF	TGTGCCAGTAGTATAGCACAGGGAACTGGGGCCAACGTCCTGACTTTC
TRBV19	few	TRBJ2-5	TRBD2	CASSNWAGGPETQYF	TGTGCCAGTAGTAATTGGGCGGGAGGGCCGGAGACCCAGTACTTC
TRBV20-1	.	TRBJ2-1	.	CSAPRARSYNEQFF	TGCAGTGCGCCCAGGGCTCGGTCCTACAATGAGCAGTTCTTC
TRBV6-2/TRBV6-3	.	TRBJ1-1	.	CASSDTSERAEAFF	TGTGCCAGCAGCGACACATCTGAAAGAGCTGAAGCTTTCTTT
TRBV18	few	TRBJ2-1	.	CASSPPSISSQFF	TGTGCCAGCTCACCACCCAGTATCTCTTCGCAGTTCTTC
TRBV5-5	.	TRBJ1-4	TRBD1	CASSLGTGTNEKLFF	TGTGCCAGCAGCTTGGGGACAGGGACCAATGAAAAACTGTTTTTT
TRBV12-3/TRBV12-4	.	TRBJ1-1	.	CASKFREGGTEAFF	TGTGCCAGCAAGTTTAGGGAGGGGGGGACTGAAGCTTTCTTT
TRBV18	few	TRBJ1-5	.	CASSPDRGGNQPQHF	TGTGCCAGCTCACCGGACAGAGGTGGCAATCAGCCCCAGCATTTT
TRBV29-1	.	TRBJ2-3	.	CSVEETGRSDTQYF	TGCAGCGTTGAGGAAACTGGCCGGTCTGATACGCAGTATTTT